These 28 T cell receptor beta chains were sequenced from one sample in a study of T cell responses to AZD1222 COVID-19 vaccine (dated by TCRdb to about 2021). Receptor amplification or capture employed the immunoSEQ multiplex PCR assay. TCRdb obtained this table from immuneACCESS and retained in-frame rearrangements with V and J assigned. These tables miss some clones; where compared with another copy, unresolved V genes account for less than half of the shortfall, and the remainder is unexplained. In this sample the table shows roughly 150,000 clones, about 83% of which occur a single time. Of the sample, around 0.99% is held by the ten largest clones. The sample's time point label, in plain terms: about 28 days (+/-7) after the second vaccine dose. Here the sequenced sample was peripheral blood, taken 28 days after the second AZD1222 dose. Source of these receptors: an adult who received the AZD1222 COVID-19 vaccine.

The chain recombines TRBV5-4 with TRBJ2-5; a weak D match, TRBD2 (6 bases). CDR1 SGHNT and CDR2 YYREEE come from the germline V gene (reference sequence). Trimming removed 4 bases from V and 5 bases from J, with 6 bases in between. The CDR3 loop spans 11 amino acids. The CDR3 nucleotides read TGTGCCAGCAGCGGGGGGGAGACCCAGTACTTC. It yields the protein CASSGGETQYF. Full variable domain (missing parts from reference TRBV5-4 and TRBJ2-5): ETGVTQSPTHLIKTRGQQVTLRCSSQSGHNTVSWYQQALGQGPQFIFQYYREEENGRGNFPPRFSGLQFPNYSSELNVNALELDDSALYLCASSGGETQYFGPGTRLLVL.

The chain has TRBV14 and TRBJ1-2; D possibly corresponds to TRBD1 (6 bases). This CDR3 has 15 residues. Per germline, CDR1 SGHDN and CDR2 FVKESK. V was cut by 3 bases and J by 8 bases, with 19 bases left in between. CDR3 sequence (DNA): TGTGCCAGCAGCCATTATGATGGAGACAGGACGGGCTACACCTTC. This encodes CASSHYDGDRTGYTF.

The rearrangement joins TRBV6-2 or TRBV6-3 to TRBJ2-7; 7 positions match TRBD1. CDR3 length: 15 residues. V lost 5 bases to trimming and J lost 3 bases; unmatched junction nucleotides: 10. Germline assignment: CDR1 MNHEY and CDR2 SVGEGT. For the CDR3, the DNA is TGTGCCAGCAGTACAACAGGGGTGTTTGACTACGAGCAGTACTTC. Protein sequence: CASSTTGVFDYEQYF.

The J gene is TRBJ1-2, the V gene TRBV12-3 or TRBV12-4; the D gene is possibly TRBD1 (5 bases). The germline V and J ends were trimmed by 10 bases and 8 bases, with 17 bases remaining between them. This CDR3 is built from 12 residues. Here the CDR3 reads CATLRGGSGYTF. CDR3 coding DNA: TGTGCCACCCTTCGGGGGGGGAGCGGCTACACCTTC.

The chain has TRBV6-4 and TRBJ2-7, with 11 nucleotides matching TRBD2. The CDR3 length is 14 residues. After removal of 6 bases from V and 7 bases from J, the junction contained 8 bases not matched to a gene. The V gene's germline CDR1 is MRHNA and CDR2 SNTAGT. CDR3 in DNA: TGTGCCAGCAGGGCTAGCGGGGGGCCCGGTGAGCAGTACTTC. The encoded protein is CASRASGGPGEQYF.

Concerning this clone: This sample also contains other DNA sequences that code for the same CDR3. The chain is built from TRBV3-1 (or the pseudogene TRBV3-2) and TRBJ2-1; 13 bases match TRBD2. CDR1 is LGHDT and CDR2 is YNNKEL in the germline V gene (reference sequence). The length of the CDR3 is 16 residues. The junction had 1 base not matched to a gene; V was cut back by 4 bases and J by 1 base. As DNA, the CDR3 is TGTGCCAGCAGCCCACTAGCGGGGGGGTCCTACAATGAGCAGTTCTTC. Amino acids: CASSPLAGGSYNEQFF.

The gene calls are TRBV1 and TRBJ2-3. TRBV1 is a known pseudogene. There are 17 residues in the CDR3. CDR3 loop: CTSSQDEERDTTDTQYF. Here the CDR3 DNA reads TGCACCAGCAGCCAAGATGAGGAGAGAGACACCACAGATACGCAGTATTTT.

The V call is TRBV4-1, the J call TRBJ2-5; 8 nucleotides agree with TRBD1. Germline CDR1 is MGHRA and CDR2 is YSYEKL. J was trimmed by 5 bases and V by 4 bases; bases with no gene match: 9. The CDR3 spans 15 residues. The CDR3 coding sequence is TGCGCCAGCAGCCCTGGACAGGGAGGTTGGGAGACCCAGTACTTC. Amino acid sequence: CASSPGQGGWETQYF.

The CDR3: CASSLSGARGNQPQHF. As DNA, the CDR3 is TGTGCCAGCAGTTTATCAGGGGCGCGTGGAAATCAGCCCCAGCATTTT. This chain links TRBV6-2 or TRBV6-3 with TRBJ1-5; a weak D match, TRBD1 (6 bases). Trimming took off 4 bases at V and 4 bases at J, with 17 bases between the two ends. Germline CDR1 and CDR2: MNHEY and SVGEGT. There are 16 residues in the CDR3.

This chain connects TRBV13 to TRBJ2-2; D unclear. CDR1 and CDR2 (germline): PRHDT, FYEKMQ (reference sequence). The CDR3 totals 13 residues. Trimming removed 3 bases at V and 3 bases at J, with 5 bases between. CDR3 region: CASSLTDTGELFF. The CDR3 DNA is TGTGCCAGCAGCTTGACGGACACCGGGGAGCTGTTTTTT.

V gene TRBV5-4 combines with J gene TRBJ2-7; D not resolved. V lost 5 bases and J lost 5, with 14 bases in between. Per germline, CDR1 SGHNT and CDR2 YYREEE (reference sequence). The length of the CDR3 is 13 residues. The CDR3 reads CASSPPSGHEQYF. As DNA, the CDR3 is TGTGCCAGCAGTCCCCCGTCAGGTCACGAGCAGTACTTC.

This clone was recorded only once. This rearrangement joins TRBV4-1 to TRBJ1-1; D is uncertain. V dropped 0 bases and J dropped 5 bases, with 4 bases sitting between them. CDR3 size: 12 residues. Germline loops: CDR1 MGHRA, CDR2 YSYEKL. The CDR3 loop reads CASSQERTEAFF. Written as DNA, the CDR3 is TGCGCCAGCAGCCAAGAGAGGACTGAAGCTTTCTTT.

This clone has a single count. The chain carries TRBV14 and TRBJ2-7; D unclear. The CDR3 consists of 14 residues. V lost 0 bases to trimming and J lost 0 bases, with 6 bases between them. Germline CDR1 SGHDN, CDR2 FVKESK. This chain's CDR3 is CASSQEPYSYEQYF. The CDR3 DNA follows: TGTGCCAGCAGCCAAGAACCGTACTCCTACGAGCAGTACTTC.

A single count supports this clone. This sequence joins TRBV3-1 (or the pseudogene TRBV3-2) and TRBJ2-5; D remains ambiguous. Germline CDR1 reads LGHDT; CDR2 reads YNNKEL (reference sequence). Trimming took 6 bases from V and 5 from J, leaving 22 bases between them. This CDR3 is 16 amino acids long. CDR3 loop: CASSYSLLLGRETQYF. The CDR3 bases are TGTGCCAGCAGTTATAGCCTTCTTCTGGGCCGCGAGACCCAGTACTTC.

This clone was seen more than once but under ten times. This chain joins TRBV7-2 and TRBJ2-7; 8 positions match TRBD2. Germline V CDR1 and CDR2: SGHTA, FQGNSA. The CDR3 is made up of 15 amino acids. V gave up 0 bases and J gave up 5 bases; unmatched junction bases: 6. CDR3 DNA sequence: TGTGCCAGCAGCTTAGCGGCGGGGGGCTACGACGAGCAGTACTTC. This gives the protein CASSLAAGGYDEQYF.

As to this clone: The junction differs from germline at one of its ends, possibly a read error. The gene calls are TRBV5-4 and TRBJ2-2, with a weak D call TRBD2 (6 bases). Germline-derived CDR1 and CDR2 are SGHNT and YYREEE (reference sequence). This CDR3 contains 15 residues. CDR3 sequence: CTSSLAGSNTGELFF. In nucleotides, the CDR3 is TGTACCAGCAGCTTGGCGGGGTCGAACACCGGGGAGCTGTTTTTT.

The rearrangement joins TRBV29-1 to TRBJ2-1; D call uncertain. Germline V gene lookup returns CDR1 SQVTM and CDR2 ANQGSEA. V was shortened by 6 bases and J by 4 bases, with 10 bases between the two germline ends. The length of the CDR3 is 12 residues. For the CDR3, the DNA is TGCAGCGTAGTACCTGGGTACAATGAGCAGTTCTTC. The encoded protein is CSVVPGYNEQFF.

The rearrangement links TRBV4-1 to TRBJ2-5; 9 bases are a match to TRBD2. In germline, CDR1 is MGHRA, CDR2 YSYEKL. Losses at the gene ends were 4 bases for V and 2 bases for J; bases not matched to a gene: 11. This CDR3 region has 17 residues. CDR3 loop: CASSPLGSSGAQETQYF. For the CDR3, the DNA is TGCGCCAGCAGCCCCCTCGGGTCTAGCGGGGCACAAGAGACCCAGTACTTC.

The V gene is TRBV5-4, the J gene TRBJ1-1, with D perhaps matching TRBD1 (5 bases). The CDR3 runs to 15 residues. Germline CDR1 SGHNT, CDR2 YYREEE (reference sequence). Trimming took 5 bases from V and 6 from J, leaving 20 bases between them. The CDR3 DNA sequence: TGTGCCAGCAGTCCTATGTCGGGGGGGGAGCCTGAAGCTTTCTTT. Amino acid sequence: CASSPMSGGEPEAFF. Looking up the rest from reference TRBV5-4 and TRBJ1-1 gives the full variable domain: ETGVTQSPTHLIKTRGQQVTLRCSSQSGHNTVSWYQQALGQGPQFIFQYYREEENGRGNFPPRFSGLQFPNYSSELNVNALELDDSALYLCASSPMSGGEPEAFFGQGTRLTVV.

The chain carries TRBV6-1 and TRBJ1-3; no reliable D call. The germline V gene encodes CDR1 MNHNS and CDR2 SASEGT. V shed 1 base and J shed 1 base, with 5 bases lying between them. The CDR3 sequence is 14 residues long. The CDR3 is CASSEGESGNTIYF. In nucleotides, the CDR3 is TGTGCCAGCAGTGAAGGGGAATCTGGAAACACCATATATTTT.

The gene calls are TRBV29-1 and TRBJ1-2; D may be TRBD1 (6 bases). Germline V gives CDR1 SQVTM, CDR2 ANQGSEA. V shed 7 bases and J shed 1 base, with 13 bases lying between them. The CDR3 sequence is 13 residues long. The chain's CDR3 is CSAKRGGNYGYTF. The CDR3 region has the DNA TGCAGCGCCAAGAGAGGGGGTAACTATGGCTACACCTTC.

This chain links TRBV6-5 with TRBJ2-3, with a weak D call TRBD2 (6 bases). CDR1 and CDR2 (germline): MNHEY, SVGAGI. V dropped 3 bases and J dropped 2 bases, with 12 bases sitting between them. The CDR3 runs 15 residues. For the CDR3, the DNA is TGTGCCAGCAGTTATGGCGGGGCCCCCACAGATACGCAGTATTTT. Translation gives CASSYGGAPTDTQYF.

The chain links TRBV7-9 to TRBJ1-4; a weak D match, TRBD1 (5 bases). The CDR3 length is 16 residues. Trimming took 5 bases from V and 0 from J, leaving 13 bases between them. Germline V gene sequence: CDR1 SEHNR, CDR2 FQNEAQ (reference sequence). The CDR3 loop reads CASSRRGRTTNEKLFF. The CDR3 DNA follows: TGTGCCAGCAGCCGACGGGGACGAACAACTAATGAAAAACTGTTTTTT.

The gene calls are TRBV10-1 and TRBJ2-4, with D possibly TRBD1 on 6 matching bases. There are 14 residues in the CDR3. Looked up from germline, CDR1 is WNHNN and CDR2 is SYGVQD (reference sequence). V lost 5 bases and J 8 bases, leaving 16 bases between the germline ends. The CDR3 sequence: CASSPTGLGDIQYF. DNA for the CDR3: TGCGCCAGCAGTCCGACAGGCCTGGGGGACATTCAGTACTTC.

CDR3 sequence (DNA): TGTGCCAGCAGCCCGGACACAAGGGGGGGGTTGCCTGAAGCTTTCTTT. It encodes CASSPDTRGGLPEAFF. V and J are TRBV3-1 (or the pseudogene TRBV3-2) and TRBJ1-1; perhaps TRBD1 as D (6 bases). Per germline, CDR1 LGHDT and CDR2 YNNKEL (reference sequence). The V and J ends lost 4 bases and 6 bases respectively, with 21 bases between them. The CDR3 runs 16 residues.

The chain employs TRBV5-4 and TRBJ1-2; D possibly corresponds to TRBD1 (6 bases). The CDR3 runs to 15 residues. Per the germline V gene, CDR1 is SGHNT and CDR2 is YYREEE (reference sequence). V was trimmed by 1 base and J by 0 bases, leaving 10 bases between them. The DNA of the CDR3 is TGTGCCAGCAGCTTGATGGGACAAGCTAACTATGGCTACACCTTC. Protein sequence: CASSLMGQANYGYTF.

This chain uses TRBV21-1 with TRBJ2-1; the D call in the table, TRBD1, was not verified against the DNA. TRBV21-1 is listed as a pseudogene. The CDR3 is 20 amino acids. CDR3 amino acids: CASSKRDIRQSDQWYNEQFF. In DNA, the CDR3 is TGTGCCAGCAGCAAAAGAGATATTAGACAGTCCGATCAATGGTACAATGAGCAGTTCTTC.

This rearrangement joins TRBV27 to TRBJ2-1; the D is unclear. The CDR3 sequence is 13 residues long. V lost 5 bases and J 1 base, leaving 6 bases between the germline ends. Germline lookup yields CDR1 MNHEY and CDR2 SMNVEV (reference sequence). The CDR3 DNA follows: TGTGCCAGCAGTCCTGTTTCCTACAATGAGCAGTTCTTC. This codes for CASSPVSYNEQFF.